This TCR beta chain derives from a study of T cells in Graves' hyperthyroidism and ophthalmopathy. TCR beta CDR3 regions were amplified from RNA transcripts. HTBI primers were used for first-round RT-PCR of the TCR CDR3. TCRdb re-derived calls from the multiplex PCR reads in MiXCR, one entry per CDR3 protein. In the table there are about 720,000 distinct CDR3 sequences, 18% of which are singletons. Germline V CDR1 and CDR2: SGHKS, YYEKEE (reference sequence). The CDR3 is 14 residues long. Trimming took off 2 bases at V and 5 bases at J, with 11 bases between the two ends. The receptor was isolated from a woman in her forties or fifties with Graves' hyperthyroidism that later progressed to Graves' ophthalmopathy. The chain uses TRBV5-5 and TRBJ2-4, with no clear D. The specimen sequenced was blood. CDR3 bases: TGTGCCAGCAGCTTAGAACACACCCAAAACATTCAGTACTTC. It specifies CASSLEHTQNIQYF.